This TCR beta chain was profiled in a study of blood T cell repertoires in COVID-19. Background on the study: Whether acute or convalescent, the COVID-19 samples came from the United States, Italy and Spain. PBMCs, B-cell-depleted T cells, or T cells were the source of the cDNA or gDNA that made up the material.

The germline CDR1 and CDR2 sequences are LNHDA and SQIVND (reference sequence). Trimming pared 5 bases from V and 0 bases from J, leaving 7 bases between. The CDR3 length is 14 residues. Living in about two dozen US areas, the participants were between roughly 18 and 95 years of age. In the original workflow: Using reference gene primer amplification, nucleated cell counts were estimated. Sequencing was performed with immunoSEQ multiplex PCR; in TCRdb, only in-frame clones are kept and a portion is missing. Clone size and V and J calls were adopted from that table, with D and trimming inferred from the DNA. Of 400,000 to 550,000 clones listed, 70% to 90% are singletons.

The rearrangement joins TRBV19 to TRBJ2-2, with D possibly TRBD1 on 5 matching bases. This receptor was taken from a woman in her late teens or twenties with acute COVID-19. Sample: PBMCs or T cells enriched from blood (not recorded which). The CDR3 here is CASSRTSNTGELFF. The CDR3 DNA is TGTGCCAGTAGTCGGACATCGAACACCGGGGAGCTGTTTTTT.